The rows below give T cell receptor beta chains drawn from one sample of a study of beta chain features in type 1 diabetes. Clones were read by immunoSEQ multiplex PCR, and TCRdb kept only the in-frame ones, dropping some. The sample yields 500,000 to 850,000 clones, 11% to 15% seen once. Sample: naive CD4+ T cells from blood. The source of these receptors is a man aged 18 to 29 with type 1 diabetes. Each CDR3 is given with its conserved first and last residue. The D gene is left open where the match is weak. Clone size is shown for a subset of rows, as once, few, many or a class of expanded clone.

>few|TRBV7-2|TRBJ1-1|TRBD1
TGTGCCAGCAGCTTTACAGGGGGCTACACTGAAGCTTTCTTT
CASSFTGGYTEAFF
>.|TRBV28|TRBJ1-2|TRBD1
TGTGCCAGCAGTTTAAGGGGGCGGGGTGGCTACACCTTC
CASSLRGRGGYTF
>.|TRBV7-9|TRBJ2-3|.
TGTGCCAGCAGCTTAGGACAACACACAGATACGCAGTATTTT
CASSLGQHTDTQYF
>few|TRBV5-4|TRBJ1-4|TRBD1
TGTGCCAGCAGCTTGGTCGGGACAGGGCTTCGGTTT
CASSLVGTGLRF
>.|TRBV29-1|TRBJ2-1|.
TGCAGCGCAGAAAGGGTGGGGGATGAGCAGTTCTTC
CSAERVGDEQFF
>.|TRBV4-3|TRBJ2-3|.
TGCGCCAGCAGCCGGCGGACCGGGACACCTAGCACAGATACGCAGTATTTT
CASSRRTGTPSTDTQYF
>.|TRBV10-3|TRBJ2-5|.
TGTGCCATCAGTATGATGGGAGAGCTGGAGACCCAGTACTTC
CAISMMGELETQYF
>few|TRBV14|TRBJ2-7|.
TGTGCCAGCAGCCCGGCCAGGGGTCGACACTCCTACGAGCAGTACTTC
CASSPARGRHSYEQYF
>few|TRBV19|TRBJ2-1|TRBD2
TGTGCCAGTAGTGAGTCGGGAGGGAATGAGCAGTTCTTC
CASSESGGNEQFF
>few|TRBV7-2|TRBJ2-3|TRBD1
TGTGCCAGCAGCCTAGGGGGACAGTATGATACGCAGTATTTT
CASSLGGQYDTQYF
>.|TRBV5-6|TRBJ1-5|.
TGTGCCAGCAGCGCGGGACACCTTAGCAATCAGCCCCAGCATTTT
CASSAGHLSNQPQHF
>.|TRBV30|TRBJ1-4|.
TGTGCCTGGAGGTTAACAGGGAGTTATGAAAAACTGTTTTTT
CAWRLTGSYEKLFF
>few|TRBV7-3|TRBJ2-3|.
TGTGCCAGCAGCTCAAGAGGGGGAGATACGCAGTATTTT
CASSSRGGDTQYF
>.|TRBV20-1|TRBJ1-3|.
TGCAGTGCCGCGGGAAACACCATATATTTT
CSAAGNTIYF
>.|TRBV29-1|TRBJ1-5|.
TGCAGCGTTGCCGGTTATAGCAATCAGCCCCAGCATTTT
CSVAGYSNQPQHF
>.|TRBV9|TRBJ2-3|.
TGTGCCAGTCCCACACGAGGGGGACCCACAGATACGCAGTATTTT
CASPTRGGPTDTQYF
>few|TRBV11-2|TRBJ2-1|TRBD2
TGTGCCAGCAGCTCCGCCGGGACTAGTAGCTCCTACAATGAGCAGTTCTTC
CASSSAGTSSSYNEQFF
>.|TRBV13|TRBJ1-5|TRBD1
TGTGCCAGCAGCGCTGACAGGGTAGGGCAGCCCCAGCATTTT
CASSADRVGQPQHF
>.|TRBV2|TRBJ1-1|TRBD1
TGTGCCAGCCTTCAACAGGGGATGAACACTGAAGCTTTCTTT
CASLQQGMNTEAFF
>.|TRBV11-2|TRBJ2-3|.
TGTGCCAGCAGCTCCGGAAGTACGACAGGCACAGATACGCAGTATTTT
CASSSGSTTGTDTQYF
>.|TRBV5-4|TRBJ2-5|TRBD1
TGTGCCAGCAGCCAGGACAGGGGTTGGGAGACCCAGTACTTC
CASSQDRGWETQYF
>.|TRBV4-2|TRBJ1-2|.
TGTGCCAGCAGCCAAGGACAAGACCCCTATGGCTACACCTTC
CASSQGQDPYGYTF
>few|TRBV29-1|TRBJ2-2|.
TGCAGCGTTGGGGACGGGACACCTAACACCGGGGAGCTGTTTTTT
CSVGDGTPNTGELFF
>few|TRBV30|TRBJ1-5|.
TGTGCCTGGAGCCGGGCAGTCCGCAATCAGCCCCAGCATTTT
CAWSRAVRNQPQHF
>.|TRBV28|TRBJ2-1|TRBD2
TGTGCCAGCAGTCCGGTTTGGGAGGGGAATGAGCAGTTCTTC
CASSPVWEGNEQFF
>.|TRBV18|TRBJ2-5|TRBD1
TGTGCCAGCTCACCATGGACAGGGGATCTTGGGACCCAGTACTTC
CASSPWTGDLGTQYF
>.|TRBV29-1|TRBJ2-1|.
TGCAGCGTGGGCGGAACAGGGCAGGAGCAGTTCTTC
CSVGGTGQEQFF
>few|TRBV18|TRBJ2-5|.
TGTGCCAGCTCACCGACGGAAGAGACCCAGTACTTC
CASSPTEETQYF
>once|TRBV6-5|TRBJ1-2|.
TGTGCCAGCAGTAGTCGGGACGGCCCTAACTATGGCTACACCTTC
CASSSRDGPNYGYTF
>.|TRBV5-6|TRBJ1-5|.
TGTGCCAGCAGCTTTAGCCCCGCCGGCAATCAGCCCCAGCATTTT
CASSFSPAGNQPQHF
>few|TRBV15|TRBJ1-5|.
TGTGCCACCAGCATATTACAGCGCGGCAATCAGCCCCAGCATTTT
CATSILQRGNQPQHF
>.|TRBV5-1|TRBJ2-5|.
TGCGCCAGCAAAGCGCTGCCATCCCGATTTGACTGGCAAGAGACCCAGTACTTC
CASKALPSRFDWQETQYF
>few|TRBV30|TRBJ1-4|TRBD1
TGTGCCTGGATGGGACAGGGTTTGGAAAAACTGTTTTTT
CAWMGQGLEKLFF
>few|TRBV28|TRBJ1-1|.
TGTGCCAGCAGTCCACGACAGGTCAGGACTTTCTTT
CASSPRQVRTFF
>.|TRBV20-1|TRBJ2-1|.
TGCAAAGTAGGAGGGCACAATGAGCAGTTCTTC
CKVGGHNEQFF
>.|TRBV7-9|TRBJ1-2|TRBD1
TGTGCCAGCAGCCCCAGGGCGGAGGGGGCTAGCTACACCTTC
CASSPRAEGASYTF
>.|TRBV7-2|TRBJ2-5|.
TGTGCCAGCAGCGGCCGCTTGGGGGGTCGGGAGACCCAGTACTTC
CASSGRLGGRETQYF
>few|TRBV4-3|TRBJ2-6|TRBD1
TGCGCCAGCAGCCGAGGACAGGGCCCCGCCAACGTCCTGACTTTC
CASSRGQGPANVLTF
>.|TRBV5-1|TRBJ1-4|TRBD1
TGCGCCAGCAGCTTGGACGGGACAGACCAGGAAAAACTGTTTTTT
CASSLDGTDQEKLFF
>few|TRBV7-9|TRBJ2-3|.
TGTGCCAGCAGACTGACGACTAGTGCAGATACGCAGTATTTT
CASRLTTSADTQYF
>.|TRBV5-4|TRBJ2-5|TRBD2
TGTGCCAGCAGCTTTGGACTAGCGGGGGGAACAGAGACCCAGTACTTC
CASSFGLAGGTETQYF
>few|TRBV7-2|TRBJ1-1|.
TGTGCCAGCAGCCAACCGGTGGGTTTACAGGGTGAAGCTTTCTTT
CASSQPVGLQGEAFF
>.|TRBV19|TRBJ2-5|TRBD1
TGTGCCAGTAGTATCCCAGGGGGCCGTGAGACCCAGTACTTC
CASSIPGGRETQYF
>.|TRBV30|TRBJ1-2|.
TGTGCCTGGAGTGTCGGGGGAGGAGGGGATGGCTACACCTTC
CAWSVGGGGDGYTF
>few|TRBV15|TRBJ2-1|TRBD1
TGTGCCACCACCAAAAACAGGGGTATATGGTTGGACAATGAGCAGTTCTTC
CATTKNRGIWLDNEQFF
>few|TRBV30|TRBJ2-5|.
TGTGCCCTCGCTGGAAGAGGGAGAGGCCAAGAGACCCAGTACTTC
CALAGRGRGQETQYF
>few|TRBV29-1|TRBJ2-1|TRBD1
TGCAGCGTTCACGGACAGGGGGCCTACAATGAGCAGTTCTTC
CSVHGQGAYNEQFF
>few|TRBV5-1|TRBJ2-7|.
TGCGCCAGCAGAGAAGCGGGTTTCTCCTACGAGCAGTACTTC
CASREAGFSYEQYF
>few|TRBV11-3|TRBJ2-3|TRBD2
TGTGCCAGCAGCCCTAGCGGGAGGATCCAGGATACGCAGTATTTT
CASSPSGRIQDTQYF
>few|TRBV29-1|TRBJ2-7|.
TGCAGCGTTGCTAGACAGGACTTCTACGAGCAGTACTTC
CSVARQDFYEQYF
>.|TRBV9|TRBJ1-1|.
TGTGCCAGCAGCGGACAGAACACTGAAGCTTTCTTT
CASSGQNTEAFF
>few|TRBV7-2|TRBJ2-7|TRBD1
TGTGCCAGCAGCTTATTTGGGACAGGGTCTGGCGAGCAGTACTTC
CASSLFGTGSGEQYF
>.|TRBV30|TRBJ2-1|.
TGTGCCTGGAGTGTACTCAATGAGCAGTTCTTC
CAWSVLNEQFF
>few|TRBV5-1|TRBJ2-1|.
TGCGCCAGCAGCTTGGTCCTCAGGGCGGAAAGGCCAGGGAATGAGCAGTTCTTC
CASSLVLRAERPGNEQFF
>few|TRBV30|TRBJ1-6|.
TGTGCCTGGAGTGTAAGGGTGCGACAGACCCTCCACTTT
CAWSVRVRQTLHF